The 17 T cell receptor beta chains in this list originate from one sample, sequenced in a study of T cells in women clearing cervical HPV infection. The data were produced by immunoSEQ multiplex PCR, yet TCRdb's version contains in-frame clones alone and is incomplete. In total, the table holds tens of thousands of clones. The sequenced sample was blood buffy coat. All receptors come from a woman aged 18 to 75 with a cervical HPV16 infection that either progressed to CIN3+ or cleared (not recorded which).

As regards this clone: The read falls 3 residues short of the CDR3 end, and the missing part is taken from the germline J gene. The V and J genes are TRBV5-1 and TRBJ2-3, with TRBD2 identical over 7 bases. V lost 4 bases and J lost 3; bases outside the gene matches: 5. The germline CDR1 and CDR2 sequences are SGHRS and YFSETQ. The CDR3 is 14 residues long. Partial CDR3 DNA: TGCGCCAGCAGCATCTCTAGCGGTACAGATACG. Its protein product is CASSISSGTDT. The full CDR3 protein reads CASSISSGTDTQYF.

Details on this clone: Sequencing ends 3 residues short of the CDR3 end; the germline J gene provides the rest. This chain uses TRBV7-2 with TRBJ1-1, with 8 bases lining up with TRBD1. The CDR3 has 14 residues. V shed 6 bases, J shed 6 bases, and the junction held 9 bases outside the gene matches. Germline assignment: CDR1 SGHTA and CDR2 FQGNSA. CDR3 sequence: CASSNNRGTPEAFF. The DNA read from the CDR3 is TGTGCCAGCAGTAACAACAGGGGGACCCCTGAA.

With respect to this clone: The read halts 3 residues ahead of the CDR3 end, with the missing end drawn from the germline J gene. The rearrangement joins TRBV13 to TRBJ1-4; D not certain. This CDR3 spans 15 amino acids. Looked up from germline, CDR1 is PRHDT and CDR2 is FYEKMQ (reference sequence). V was pared by 2 bases and J by 4 bases, with 11 bases between. This CDR3 is CASSLRKGHNEKLFF. CDR3 DNA, as far as it was read: TGTGCCAGCAGCTTAAGAAAGGGTCATAATGAAAAA.

As to this clone: The CDR3 goes on 3 residues after the read ends, and that part is filled in from the germline J gene. The V gene is TRBV20-1, the J gene TRBJ2-3; the match to TRBD2 covers 7 bases. CDR1 and CDR2 from the germline V gene are DFQATT and SNEGSKA (reference sequence). This CDR3 has 16 amino acids. With V trimmed by 6 bases and J by 0 bases, 12 bases remained unmatched. The CDR3 DNA, read in part, is TGCAGTGCCCTAGCGGACGTATTCTCTAGCACAGATACG. It specifies CSALADVFSSTDT. The whole CDR3 region reads CSALADVFSSTDTQYF.

Turning to this clone: With the read ending 3 residues before the CDR3 end, the germline J gene is used to fill in that end. The rearrangement joins TRBV30 to TRBJ1-2, with D hard to call. The CDR3 totals 13 residues. V was clipped by 4 bases and J by 2 bases, with 11 bases between them. Germline V gene lookup returns CDR1 GTSNPN and CDR2 SVGIG (reference sequence). This chain's CDR3 is CAWKPGINYGYTF. The part of the CDR3 DNA that was read is TGTGCCTGGAAGCCGGGTATCAACTATGGC.

As for this clone: The CDR3 end is not reached by the read, which stops 3 residues before it; the germline J gene fills it in. The chain employs TRBV2 and TRBJ1-2; no clear D gene. There are 15 residues in the CDR3. Germline lookup yields CDR1 SNHLY and CDR2 FYNNEI. CDR3 DNA, as far as it was read: TGTGCCAGCAGCGCTCTGACTAGCGGCGCAGATACC. Its translation: CASSALTSGADT. The full CDR3 is CASSALTSGADTYTF.

Note on this clone: The read terminates 3 residues ahead of where the CDR3 ends, so the germline J gene completes it. The chain joins TRBV15 to TRBJ2-3; 7 bases fit TRBD1. This CDR3 is built from 15 residues. Unmatched junction bases numbered 5, after V lost 5 bases and J lost 0 bases. The V gene's germline CDR1 is LNHNV and CDR2 YYDKDF (reference sequence). CDR3 sequence: CATSSGTESTDTQYF. The sequenced part of the CDR3 DNA is TGTGCCACCAGCTCCGGGACAGAGAGCACAGATACG.

Concerning this clone itself: The read ends 3 residues shy of where the CDR3 ends; the end is completed using the germline J gene. The V gene is TRBV18, the J gene TRBJ1-5; 12 nucleotides align to TRBD1. From germline, CDR1 is KGHSH and CDR2 LQKENI. The CDR3 loop spans 15 amino acids. The V and J ends lost 0 bases and 6 bases, in that order; junction bases with no gene match: 0. CDR3 region: CASSPPGQGAQPQHF. Partial CDR3 DNA: TGTGCCAGCTCACCACCGGGACAGGGGGCTCAGCCC.

In the case of this clone: The sequence runs out 3 residues before the end of the CDR3; the remainder is reconstructed from the germline J gene. This rearrangement joins TRBV7-7 to TRBJ2-7, with TRBD1 identical over 8 bases. Trimming at V came to 5 bases and at J to 5 bases, leaving 5 bases not matched to a gene. In germline, CDR1 is SSHAT, CDR2 FNYEAQ (reference sequence). CDR3 length: 13 amino acids. The part of the CDR3 DNA that was read is TGTGCCAGCAGCCCGACAGGGGTCGACGAG. This translates into CASSPTGVDE. The CDR3 reads in full as CASSPTGVDEQYF.

Worth noting for this clone: The CDR3 extends 3 residues past the end of the read, so its final part is completed from the germline J gene. The chain is built from TRBV9 and TRBJ2-7, with TRBD2 as a possible D gene (5 bases). The CDR3 spans 15 residues. The germline CDR1 and CDR2 sequences are SGDLS and YYNGEE. Trimming left V 1 base short and J 0 bases short, with 11 bases between. CDR3 sequence: CASSVTPGDSYEQYF. The sequenced CDR3 bases are TGTGCCAGCAGCGTAACCCCCGGGGACTCCTACGAG.

Regarding this clone: The read ends 3 residues shy of where the CDR3 ends; the end is completed using the germline J gene. The gene calls are TRBV7-8 and TRBJ2-3; the match to TRBD1 covers 7 bases. CDR1 is SGHVS and CDR2 is FQNEAQ in the germline V gene. This CDR3 contains 15 residues. CDR3 loop: CASSVGQRGGETQYF. CDR3 bases read: TGTGCCAGCAGCGTGGGACAGAGAGGGGGAGAGACG.

As regards this clone: The sequence runs out 3 residues before the end of the CDR3; the remainder is reconstructed from the germline J gene. The rearrangement links TRBV7-3 to TRBJ2-1; 10 bases are a match to TRBD2. The germline CDR1 and CDR2 sequences are SGHTA and FQGTGA. V lost 3 bases to trimming and J lost 6 bases; unmatched junction nucleotides: 11. The CDR3 has 17 amino acids. The CDR3 sequence: CASSLPPPAGGRNEQFF. CDR3 DNA (partial): TGTGCCAGCAGCTTGCCCCCACCAGCGGGGGGGCGCAATGAG.

Points on this clone: Read sequence stops 3 residues before the CDR3 end, and the germline J gene provides the missing end. The chain combines TRBV7-9 with TRBJ2-1, with 10 bases fitting TRBD1. CDR1 and CDR2 (germline): SEHNR, FQNEAQ (reference sequence). This CDR3 has 15 residues. V was pared by 5 bases and J by 7 bases, with 8 bases of the junction left unmatched. The covered CDR3 bases are TGTGCCAGCAGCCCCTGGGACAGGGGTGGAAATGAG. This sequence encodes CASSPWDRGGNE. The full CDR3 is CASSPWDRGGNEQFF.

As regards this clone: The CDR3 end lies 3 residues beyond the end of the read and is filled in from the germline J gene. The rearrangement joins TRBV18 to TRBJ2-1, with unresolved D. The CDR3 runs to 15 residues. Trimming took off 3 bases at V and 1 base at J, with 10 bases between the two ends. Germline CDR1 KGHSH, CDR2 LQKENI. CDR3 bases read: TGTGCCAGCTCACCCGGAGTAGGGTCCTACAATGAG. Residues: CASSPGVGSYNE. The full CDR3 protein reads CASSPGVGSYNEQFF.

The CDR3 bases that were read are TGCAGTGCTGGGACTAGCCAAAAGTACAATGAG. Protein: CSAGTSQKYNE. The entire CDR3 is CSAGTSQKYNEQFF. The chain combines TRBV20-1 with TRBJ2-1; 9 bases are a match to TRBD2. The observed sequence ends 3 residues before the CDR3 terminus, with the missing tail filled in from the germline J gene. The junction had 6 bases not matched to a gene; V was cut back by 5 bases and J by 4 bases. The CDR3 runs to 14 residues. In germline, CDR1 is DFQATT, CDR2 SNEGSKA (reference sequence).

On this clone: The CDR3 is cut off 3 residues early in the read; its end comes from the germline J gene. The J gene is TRBJ2-3, the V gene TRBV6-2 or TRBV6-3; 8 positions agree with TRBD2. CDR1 is MNHEY and CDR2 is SVGEGT in the germline V gene. The CDR3 length is 14 residues. This CDR3 reads CATTGSGGQETQYF. Incomplete CDR3 DNA: TGTGCCACCACCGGAAGCGGGGGTCAAGAGACG.

Remarks on this clone: The read finishes 3 residues shy of the CDR3 end, and the germline J gene is used to complete it. The chain uses TRBV20-1 and TRBJ2-7, with D perhaps TRBD1 (5 bases). The CDR3 consists of 14 residues. Looked up from germline, CDR1 is DFQATT and CDR2 is SNEGSKA (reference sequence). V was shortened by 5 bases and J by 0 bases, with 14 bases between the two germline ends. The sequenced part of the CDR3 DNA is TGCAGTGCTGGTGACAGTCGACACTCCTACGAG. It translates to CSAGDSRHSYE. The CDR3, in full, reads CSAGDSRHSYEQYF.